This entry lists 28 T cell receptor beta chains sequenced from one sample in a study of shared clonotypes between healthy human individuals. The assay was immunoSEQ multiplex PCR, and TCRdb's table has in-frame clones only and misses some. Of about 2.2 million clones in the sample, 93% were seen once. CD45RO-negative cells were positively selected for CCR7, leaving out terminally differentiated effector memory CD45RA+ cells. Material for sequencing was naive CD8+ T cells from PBMCs. The receptor source for this set is a man aged 18-30 years in good health. Some clones in this sample may be carry-over from other donors' samples.

This chain links TRBV7-6 with TRBJ1-1; the D gene is possibly TRBD1 (5 bases). Trimming cost V 1 base and J 4 bases, with 16 bases left between them. CDR1 is SGHVS, CDR2 FNYEAQ, per germline. The CDR3 contains 16 residues. This CDR3 reads CASSLDVRGTGTEAFF. CDR3 nucleotides: TGTGCCAGCAGCTTAGATGTAAGGGGTACGGGCACTGAAGCTTTCTTT. The variable domain in full, with the rest retrieved from reference TRBV7-6 and TRBJ1-1, is GAGVSQSPRYKVTKRGQDVALRCDPISGHVSLYWYRQALGQGPEFLTYFNYEAQQDKSGLPNDRFSAERPEGSISTLTIQRTEQRDSAMYRCASSLDVRGTGTEAFFGQGTRLTVV.

V gene TRBV28 combines with J gene TRBJ2-3; TRBD2 aligns across 11 bases. The CDR3 contains 15 residues. Germline CDR1 and CDR2: MDHEN and SYDVKM. V was pared by 5 bases and J by 6 bases, with 7 bases of the junction left unmatched. CDR3 nucleotide sequence: TGTGCCAGCAGTCTGACTAGCGGGATAGATGATACGCAGTATTTT. It encodes CASSLTSGIDDTQYF.

V usage is TRBV4-2 and J usage is TRBJ2-1; D is ambiguous. The CDR3 extends over 14 amino acids. Germline V gene data show CDR1 as LGHNA and CDR2 as YNFKEQ. Trimming took off 0 bases at V and 2 bases at J, with 5 bases between the two ends. DNA of the CDR3: TGTGCCAGCAGCCAAGACACGACCTACAATGAGCAGTTCTTC. Protein: CASSQDTTYNEQFF.

Regarding this clone: In the same sample, other DNA sequences code for this CDR3. This chain joins TRBV7-9 and TRBJ2-1; 7 positions agree with TRBD1. The length of the CDR3 is 15 residues. In germline, CDR1 is SEHNR, CDR2 FQNEAQ (reference sequence). The V segment lost 5 bases and the J segment 1 base; nucleotides outside the gene matches: 5. The CDR3 DNA is TGTGCCAGCAGCCACGACAGGGTTTCCTACAATGAGCAGTTCTTC. It is translated as CASSHDRVSYNEQFF.

J is TRBJ2-7 and V is TRBV6-1, with D perhaps assigned TRBD1 or TRBD2 (5 bases each). This CDR3 has 16 amino acids. The V and J ends lost 2 bases and 1 base respectively, with 15 bases between them. Germline CDR1 reads MNHNS; CDR2 reads SASEGT. The CDR3 is CASSEYSGAMSYEQYF. CDR3 bases: TGTGCCAGCAGTGAATACTCCGGGGCGATGTCCTACGAGCAGTACTTC.

The chain joins TRBV2 to TRBJ1-2, with 10 bases identical to TRBD1. With 6 bases clipped from V and 5 bases from J, the junction kept 9 bases outside the gene matches. From germline, CDR1 is SNHLY and CDR2 FYNNEI. The CDR3 contains 15 residues. DNA for the CDR3: TGTGCCAGCAGCGGTTTAGGGACAGGGGCGTATGGCTACACCTTC. Amino acid sequence: CASSGLGTGAYGYTF. Based on the CDR3 plus reference TRBV2 and TRBJ1-2, the full variable domain is EPEVTQTPSHQVTQMGQEVILRCVPISNHLYFYWYRQILGQKVEFLVSFYNNEISEKSEIFDDQFSVERPDGSNFTLKIRSTKLEDSAMYFCASSGLGTGAYGYTFGSGTRLTVV.

A note on this clone: This CDR3 is also generated by other DNA sequences in the sample. V is TRBV6-6 and J is TRBJ1-1; D gene ambiguous. CDR3 size: 12 residues. Germline assignment: CDR1 MNHNY and CDR2 SVGAGI (reference sequence). The V gene lost 6 bases and the J gene lost 4 bases, with 9 bases spanning the gap. CDR3 loop: CASSYMGTEAFF. CDR3 DNA: TGTGCCAGCAGCTATATGGGCACTGAAGCTTTCTTT.

The rearrangement links TRBV9 to TRBJ1-1; 7 bases are shared with TRBD1. The CDR3 covers 14 residues. J gave up 7 bases and V 4 bases, and 10 bases lay outside the gene matches. Germline lookup yields CDR1 SGDLS and CDR2 YYNGEE. In DNA form, the CDR3 reads TGTGCCAGCAGCTCAAACAGGGGCTCGAATGAAGCTTTCTTT. Its protein is CASSSNRGSNEAFF.

CDR3 residues: CASSQDPSALFF. The CDR3, as DNA: TGTGCCAGCAGCCAAGATCCCTCCGCGCTGTTCTTC. J is TRBJ2-1 and V is TRBV4-2; D is undetermined. The CDR3 has 12 residues. Per the germline V gene, CDR1 is LGHNA and CDR2 is YNFKEQ. Trimming pared 0 bases from V and 15 bases from J, leaving 12 bases between.

The CDR3 is CASGPGSSGTGTNYGYTF. In nucleotides, the CDR3 is TGCGCCAGCGGGCCGGGTAGCTCCGGGACAGGAACTAACTATGGCTACACCTTC. The chain joins TRBV23-1 to TRBJ1-2, with TRBD1 matching 8 bases. TRBV23-1 is annotated as an ORF whose role is uncertain. With V trimmed by 8 bases and J by 0 bases, 17 bases remained unmatched. CDR3 length: 18 amino acids.

The chain links TRBV7-9 to TRBJ1-5; no reliable D call. The CDR3 sequence is 13 residues long. Germline CDR1 SEHNR, CDR2 FQNEAQ (reference sequence). V lost 5 bases, J lost 5 bases, and 10 bases lay in between. The CDR3 DNA sequence: TGTGCCAGCAGCATGACACCTGATCAGCCCCAGCATTTT. It codes for CASSMTPDQPQHF. Supplemented by reference TRBV7-9 and TRBJ1-5, the full variable domain reads DTGVSQNPRHKITKRGQNVTFRCDPISEHNRLYWYRQTLGQGPEFLTYFQNEAQLEKSRLLSDRFSAERPKGSFSTLEIQRTEQGDSAMYLCASSMTPDQPQHFGDGTRLSIL.

CDR3 in amino acids: CASSTSGGSFPGELFF. The CDR3 DNA reads TGTGCCAGCAGCACCTCGGGGGGTTCCTTTCCCGGGGAGCTGTTTTTT. V usage is TRBV7-9 and J usage is TRBJ2-2, with 7 nucleotides matching TRBD2. Trimming removed 5 bases from V and 6 bases from J; junction bases left unmatched: 12. CDR1 and CDR2 from the germline V gene are SEHNR and FQNEAQ (reference sequence). This CDR3 is 16 amino acids long.

The V and J genes are TRBV5-8 and TRBJ2-7; tentative D call: TRBD2 (6 bases). Trimming shortened V by 3 bases and J by 2 bases, and 12 bases separated the two germline ends. Germline V gene sequence: CDR1 SGHTS, CDR2 YDEGEE. CDR3 length: 14 residues. CDR3 sequence reads: CASSWAEGTYEQYF. In DNA form, the CDR3 reads TGTGCCAGCAGCTGGGCGGAGGGGACCTACGAGCAGTACTTC.

The chain recombines TRBV5-1 with TRBJ2-1; 7 bases agree with TRBD2. Germline trimming cut 0 bases from V and 6 bases from J; bases unmatched to any gene: 6. This CDR3 spans 15 amino acids. CDR1 and CDR2 (germline): SGHRS, YFSETQ. DNA of the CDR3: TGCGCCAGCAGCTTGGCACTACTAGCGTTCAATGAGCAGTTCTTC. Residues: CASSLALLAFNEQFF.

The chain combines TRBV9 with TRBJ1-1; a possible D gene is TRBD1 (6 bases). The germline gives CDR1 SGDLS, CDR2 YYNGEE. The CDR3 consists of 15 residues. Trimming took off 0 bases at V and 6 bases at J, with 15 bases between the two ends. The CDR3 coding sequence is TGTGCCAGCAGCGTAGAGGGGGATGCAGGACCTGAAGCTTTCTTT. Its protein product is CASSVEGDAGPEAFF.

CDR3 residues: CAWGNRATYEQYF. The CDR3 DNA sequence: TGTGCCTGGGGGAATCGGGCCACCTACGAGCAGTACTTC. The chain employs TRBV30 and TRBJ2-7, with D uncertain. The germline V gene encodes CDR1 GTSNPN and CDR2 SVGIG (reference sequence). The V gene lost 5 bases and the J gene lost 2 bases, with 13 bases spanning the gap. This CDR3 comprises 13 residues.

The chain has TRBV7-9 and TRBJ1-2; possibly TRBD1 for D (6 bases). CDR1 is SEHNR and CDR2 is FQNEAQ in the germline V gene (reference sequence). Trimming shortened V by 4 bases and J by 4 bases, and 19 bases separated the two germline ends. The CDR3 totals 16 residues. The CDR3: CASSSEYAGHPYGYTF. DNA for the CDR3: TGTGCCAGCAGCTCGGAATACGCGGGACATCCCTATGGCTACACCTTC.

Regarding this clone: Other nucleotide sequences from this sample produce the same CDR3. The chain couples TRBV7-9 to TRBJ2-3; 8 bases are shared with TRBD2. Germline V gene data show CDR1 as SEHNR and CDR2 as FQNEAQ (reference sequence). J gave up 1 base and V 5 bases, and 5 bases lay outside the gene matches. This CDR3 has 15 residues. In DNA form, the CDR3 reads TGTGCCAGCAGCGCCGGACTAGCCGGCACAGATACGCAGTATTTT. It codes for CASSAGLAGTDTQYF.

The chain recombines TRBV29-1 with TRBJ2-7, with 9 bases matching TRBD1. The CDR3 sequence is 14 residues long. V trimming: 7 bases; J trimming: 5 bases; junction bases outside the gene matches: 12. Germline V gives CDR1 SQVTM, CDR2 ANQGSEA. The CDR3 coding sequence is TGCAGCGCCCTAGGCCGGGACAGGGTCAACGAGCAGTACTTC. The encoded protein is CSALGRDRVNEQYF.

This chain joins TRBV7-9 and TRBJ1-5; no firm D call. Germline values: CDR1 SEHNR, CDR2 FQNEAQ (reference sequence). The CDR3 extends over 18 amino acids. V was pared by 5 bases and J by 2 bases, with 22 bases between. CDR3 loop: CASSHQVADIEGNQPQHF. In nucleotides, the CDR3 is TGTGCCAGCAGCCACCAAGTGGCAGACATAGAGGGCAATCAGCCCCAGCATTTT.

V gene TRBV6-7 combines with J gene TRBJ1-3; D unresolved. TRBV6-7 has ORF status, its function being uncertain. The V gene lost 8 bases and the J gene lost 0 bases, with 8 bases spanning the gap. This CDR3 is 13 amino acids long. The CDR3 DNA reads as TGTGCCAGCCTGACGAGCTCTGGAAACACCATATATTTT. Protein: CASLTSSGNTIYF.

CDR3 DNA sequence: TGTGCCAGCAGTCTCACTCTCAGGGTTGGCTACACCTTC. It encodes CASSLTLRVGYTF. The chain couples TRBV6-5 to TRBJ1-2, with D possibly matching TRBD1 (5 bases). Trimming removed 5 bases at V and 7 bases at J, with 14 bases between. CDR1 and CDR2 from the germline V gene are MNHEY and SVGAGI. This CDR3 has 13 residues.

This chain joins TRBV28 and TRBJ1-2; 8 bases fit TRBD1. V was clipped by 5 bases and J by 5 bases; unmatched bases: 16. Germline V gene lookup returns CDR1 MDHEN and CDR2 SYDVKM. This CDR3 has 17 amino acids. CDR3 amino acids: CASSPPPTGEIGYGYTF. The CDR3 DNA sequence: TGTGCCAGCAGTCCCCCTCCGACAGGGGAGATAGGATATGGCTACACCTTC.

The rearrangement links TRBV13 to TRBJ1-1; TRBD1 might be the D (6 bases). This CDR3 contains 13 residues. V was cut by 5 bases and J by 5 bases, with 12 bases left in between. CDR1 and CDR2 from the germline V gene are PRHDT and FYEKMQ (reference sequence). The CDR3 coding sequence is TGTGCCAGCAGCCCAGAGGGGGTTACTGAAGCTTTCTTT. Translation gives CASSPEGVTEAFF. Drawing the rest from reference TRBV13 and TRBJ1-1, the complete variable domain is AAGVIQSPRHLIKEKRETATLKCYPIPRHDTVYWYQQGPGQDPQFLISFYEKMQSDKGSIPDRFSAQQFSDYHSELNMSSLELGDSALYFCASSPEGVTEAFFGQGTRLTVV.

This chain joins TRBV19 and TRBJ2-1; TRBD2 aligns across 8 bases. There are 17 residues in the CDR3. V dropped 4 bases and J dropped 5; count of bases not matched to a gene: 13. Germline CDR1 reads LNHDA; CDR2 reads SQIVND (reference sequence). CDR3: CASSNPLSGTLNNEQFF. The CDR3 region has the DNA TGTGCCAGTAGTAACCCCCTTAGCGGGACCCTAAACAATGAGCAGTTCTTC.

The chain is built from TRBV7-8 and TRBJ2-2, with 9 bases that match TRBD2. The junction had 12 bases not matched to a gene; V was cut back by 10 bases and J by 3 bases. Germline V gives CDR1 SGHVS, CDR2 FQNEAQ. The CDR3 contains 16 residues. The CDR3 protein is CATPARAGGDTGELFF. CDR3 DNA: TGTGCCACCCCCGCGAGGGCGGGAGGGGACACCGGGGAGCTGTTTTTT.

V gene TRBV10-3 combines with J gene TRBJ1-1; D may be TRBD1 (6 bases). The V gene lost 3 bases and the J gene lost 11 bases, with 16 bases spanning the gap. Germline lookup yields CDR1 ENHRY and CDR2 SYGVKD. The CDR3 covers 13 residues. The DNA for the CDR3 is TGTGCCATCAGTGACCCCCGGGGGGCAGGGGCTTTCTTT. Protein: CAISDPRGAGAFF.

The genes are TRBV28 and TRBJ2-5; D is undetermined. The length of the CDR3 is 17 residues. Trimming stripped 6 bases from V and 0 bases from J, with 20 bases between. Germline values: CDR1 MDHEN, CDR2 SYDVKM. This chain's CDR3 is CASSPSARHLYQETQYF. Here the CDR3 DNA reads TGTGCCAGCAGCCCCTCCGCCAGACACTTGTACCAAGAGACCCAGTACTTC.